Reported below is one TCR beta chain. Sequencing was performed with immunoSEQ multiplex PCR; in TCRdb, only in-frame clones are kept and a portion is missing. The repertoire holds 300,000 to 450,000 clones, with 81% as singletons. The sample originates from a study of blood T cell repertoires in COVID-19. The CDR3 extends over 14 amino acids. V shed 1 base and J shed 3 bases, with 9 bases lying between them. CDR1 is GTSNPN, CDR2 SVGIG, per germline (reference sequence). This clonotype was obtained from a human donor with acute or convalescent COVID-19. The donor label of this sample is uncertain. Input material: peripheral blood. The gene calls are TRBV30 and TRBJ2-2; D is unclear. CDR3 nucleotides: TGTGCCTGGAGTGCAGGCTCTTACACCGGGGAGCTGTTTTTT. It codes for CAWSAGSYTGELFF.